This T cell receptor (beta chain) comes out of a study of T-cell reconstitution after alpha-beta-depleted transplantation in children. The study's findings and limits: Recipient T cells and thymic progenitors that survived were the source of the high TCRbeta diversity seen at day 60 in some patients. T-cell counts and diversity at one year following transplant were attributed mainly to newly produced T cells. Reportedly, roughly two months post-transplant, alpha-beta T cells arose from several hundred expanded graft clones.

The CDR3 runs to 16 residues. From germline, CDR1 is SGHTA and CDR2 FQGNSA. V lost 1 base to trimming and J lost 4 bases; unmatched junction nucleotides: 6. Details on this clonotype: Antigen unknown.

Preparation of the TCRbeta library involved a method that used unique molecular identifiers. Using its own MiXCR run on the PCR reads, TCRdb lists one record per CDR3 protein. The profile covers some 840,000 distinct CDR3 sequences, with roughly 16% appearing a single time and roughly 5% taken by the ten largest. The chain is built from TRBV7-2 and TRBJ2-1; 8 bases align to TRBD2. The material sequenced was PBMCs, mostly from graft donor cells, taken 360 days after TCRalphabeta/CD19-depleted stem cell transplant. This TCR was sampled from a male patient between 5 and 17 years old who had a stem cell transplant for acute lymphoblastic leukemia, so the T cells may come from the graft donor. CDR3 loop: CASSLVHGTRYNEQFF. The CDR3 region has the DNA TGTGCCAGCAGCTTAGTCCACGGGACTAGATACAATGAGCAGTTCTTC.